This T cell receptor (beta chain) was obtained from a study of technical replicates of blood from a few donors. V was clipped by 2 bases and J by 4 bases, with 15 bases between them. The length of the CDR3 is 15 residues. Germline CDR1 is MNHNS and CDR2 is SASEGT. Only in-frame clones appear in the TCRdb table, and some are missing; sequencing was by immunoSEQ multiplex PCR. The sample lists tens of thousands of clones, nearly 99% seen once, with approximately 0.21% in the top ten. The receptor was isolated from a human donor in good health. Sequencing input: T cells isolated from PBMCs. The V and J genes are TRBV6-1 and TRBJ2-7; a possible D gene is TRBD2 (5 bases). This chain's CDR3 is CASSELGGLLYEQYF. CDR3 in DNA: TGTGCCAGCAGTGAACTCGGCGGGCTTTTATACGAGCAGTACTTC.